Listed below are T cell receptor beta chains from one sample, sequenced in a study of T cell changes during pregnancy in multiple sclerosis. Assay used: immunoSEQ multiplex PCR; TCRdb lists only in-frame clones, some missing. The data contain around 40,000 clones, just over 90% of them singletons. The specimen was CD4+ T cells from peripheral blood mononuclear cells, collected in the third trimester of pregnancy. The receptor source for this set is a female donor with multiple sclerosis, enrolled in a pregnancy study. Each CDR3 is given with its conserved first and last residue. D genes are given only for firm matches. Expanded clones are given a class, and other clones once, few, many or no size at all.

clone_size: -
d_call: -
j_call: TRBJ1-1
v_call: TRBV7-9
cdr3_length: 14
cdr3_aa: CASSQKGGSTEAFF
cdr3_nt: TGTGCCAGCAGCCAGAAGGGGGGGAGCACTGAAGCTTTCTTT

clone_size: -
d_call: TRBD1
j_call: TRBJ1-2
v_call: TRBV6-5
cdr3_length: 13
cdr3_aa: CASSYSGGSGYTF
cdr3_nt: TGTGCCAGCAGTTACTCAGGGGGCAGTGGCTACACCTTC

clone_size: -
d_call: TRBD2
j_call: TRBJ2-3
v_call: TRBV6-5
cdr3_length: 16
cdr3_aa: CASSWTSGRSTDTQYF
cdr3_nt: TGTGCCAGCAGTTGGACTAGCGGGAGGAGCACAGATACGCAGTATTTT

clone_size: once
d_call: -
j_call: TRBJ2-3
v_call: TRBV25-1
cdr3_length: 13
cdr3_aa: CASAEGGKDTQYF
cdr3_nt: TGTGCCAGCGCGGAGGGGGGGAAAGATACGCAGTATTTT

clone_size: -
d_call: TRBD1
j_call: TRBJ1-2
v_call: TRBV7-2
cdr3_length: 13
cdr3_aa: CASSWGQAVGYTF
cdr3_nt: TGTGCCAGCAGCTGGGGACAGGCTGTGGGCTACACCTTC

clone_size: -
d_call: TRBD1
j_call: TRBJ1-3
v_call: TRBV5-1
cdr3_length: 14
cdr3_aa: CASRPPGTGNTIYF
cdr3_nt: TGCGCCAGCAGACCTCCCGGGACAGGGAACACCATATATTTT

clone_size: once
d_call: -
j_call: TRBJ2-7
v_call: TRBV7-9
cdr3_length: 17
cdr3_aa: CASSLARGREIPYEQYF
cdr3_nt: TGTGCCAGCAGCTTAGCGCGGGGCAGGGAGATCCCCTACGAGCAGTACTTC

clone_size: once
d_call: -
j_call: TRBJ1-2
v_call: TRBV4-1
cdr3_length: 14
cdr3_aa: CASSQEGQTRGYTF
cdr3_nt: TGCGCCAGCAGCCAAGAGGGGCAGACGCGAGGCTACACCTTC

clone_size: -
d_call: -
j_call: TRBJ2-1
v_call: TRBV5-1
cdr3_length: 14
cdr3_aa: CASSLSRGRDEQFF
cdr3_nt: TGCGCCAGCAGCTTGTCCAGGGGACGGGATGAGCAGTTCTTC

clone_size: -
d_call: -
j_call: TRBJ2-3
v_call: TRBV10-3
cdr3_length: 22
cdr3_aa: CAISDRAHLPPSSPSSTDTQYF
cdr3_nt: TGTGCCATCAGTGATCGAGCGCACCTCCCCCCGTCATCTCCATCTAGCACAGATACGCAGTATTTT

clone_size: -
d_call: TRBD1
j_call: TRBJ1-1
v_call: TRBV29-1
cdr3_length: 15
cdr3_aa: CSVEGGTGENTEAFF
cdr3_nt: TGCAGCGTTGAAGGAGGGACAGGGGAGAACACTGAAGCTTTCTTT

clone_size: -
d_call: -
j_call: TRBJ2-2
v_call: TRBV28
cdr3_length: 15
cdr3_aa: CASSLGQINTGELFF
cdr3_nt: TGTGCCAGCAGTTTAGGACAGATCAACACCGGGGAGCTGTTTTTT

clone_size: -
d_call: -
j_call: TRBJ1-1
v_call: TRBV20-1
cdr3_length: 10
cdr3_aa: CSSQGIEAFF
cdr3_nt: TGCAGTTCACAGGGTATTGAAGCTTTCTTT

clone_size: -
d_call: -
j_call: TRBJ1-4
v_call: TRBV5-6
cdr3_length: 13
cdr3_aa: CASSLWMGGASYF
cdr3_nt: TGTGCCAGCAGCTTGTGGATGGGGGGGGCTTCATATTTT

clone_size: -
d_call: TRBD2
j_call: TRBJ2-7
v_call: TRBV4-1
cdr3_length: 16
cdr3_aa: CASSQGLTSGTYEQYF
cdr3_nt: TGCGCCAGCAGCCAAGGCTTGACTAGCGGAACCTACGAGCAGTACTTC

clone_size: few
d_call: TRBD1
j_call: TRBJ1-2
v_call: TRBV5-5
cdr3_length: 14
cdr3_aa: CASSGTGPYYGYTF
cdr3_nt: TGTGCCAGCAGCGGGACAGGGCCTTATTATGGCTACACCTTC

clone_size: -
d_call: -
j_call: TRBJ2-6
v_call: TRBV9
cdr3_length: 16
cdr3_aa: CASSGGPHSGANVLTF
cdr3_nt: TGTGCCAGCAGCGGCGGTCCTCACTCTGGGGCCAACGTCCTGACTTTC

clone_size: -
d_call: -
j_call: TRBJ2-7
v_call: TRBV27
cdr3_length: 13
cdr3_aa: CASSLRAGVEQYF
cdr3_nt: TGTGCCAGCAGTTTAAGGGCAGGGGTAGAGCAGTACTTC

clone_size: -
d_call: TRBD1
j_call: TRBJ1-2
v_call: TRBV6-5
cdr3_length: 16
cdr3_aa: CASSYRSTGGPRGYTF
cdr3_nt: TGTGCCAGCAGTTACCGATCTACAGGGGGCCCTAGGGGCTACACCTTC

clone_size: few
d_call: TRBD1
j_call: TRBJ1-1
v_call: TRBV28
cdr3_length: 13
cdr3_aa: CATTGGVFTEAFF
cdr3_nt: TGTGCCACCACAGGGGGCGTTTTTACTGAAGCTTTCTTT

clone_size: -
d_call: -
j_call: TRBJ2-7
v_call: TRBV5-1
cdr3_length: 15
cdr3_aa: CASSVETVPSREQYF
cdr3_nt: TGCGCCAGCAGCGTCGAAACCGTACCCTCTCGGGAGCAGTACTTC

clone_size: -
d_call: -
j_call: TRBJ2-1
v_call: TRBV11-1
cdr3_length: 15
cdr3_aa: CASSLVGRAYNEQFF
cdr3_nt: TGTGCCAGCAGCTTAGTCGGGAGAGCCTACAATGAGCAGTTCTTC

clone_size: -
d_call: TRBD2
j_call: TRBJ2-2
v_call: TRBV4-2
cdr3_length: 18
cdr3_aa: CASSHNPGLAGGTGELFF
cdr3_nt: TGTGCCAGCAGCCACAACCCGGGACTAGCGGGAGGGACCGGGGAGCTGTTTTTT

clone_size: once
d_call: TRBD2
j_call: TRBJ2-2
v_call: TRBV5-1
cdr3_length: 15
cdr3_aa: CASSPGLAGAGELFF
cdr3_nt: TGCGCCAGCAGCCCCGGACTAGCGGGAGCCGGGGAGCTGTTTTTT

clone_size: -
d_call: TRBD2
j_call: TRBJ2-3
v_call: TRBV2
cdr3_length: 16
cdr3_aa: CASSGLAGALTDTQYF
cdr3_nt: TGTGCCAGCAGTGGGTTAGCGGGGGCTCTCACAGATACGCAGTATTTT

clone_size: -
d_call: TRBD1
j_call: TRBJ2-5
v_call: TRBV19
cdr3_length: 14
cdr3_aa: CASRNTDRAGTQYF
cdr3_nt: TGTGCCAGTAGGAACACCGACAGGGCCGGGACCCAGTACTTC

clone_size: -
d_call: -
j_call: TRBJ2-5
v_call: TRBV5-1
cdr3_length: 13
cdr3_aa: CASSLISRETQYF
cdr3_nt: TGCGCCAGCAGCTTGATTTCCCGGGAGACCCAGTACTTC